Included here is one T cell receptor beta chain sequence, with context. This entry is derived from a study of blood T cell repertoires in COVID-19. Profiled with immunoSEQ multiplex PCR; TCRdb holds only in-frame clones, not every one. This sample has 150,000 to 170,000 clones, with approximately 84% found just once. V was cut by 4 bases and J by 0 bases, with 9 bases left in between. This CDR3 comprises 14 residues. Germline CDR1 is LGHDT and CDR2 is YNNKEL (reference sequence). The source of this sequence is a woman in her sixties with COVID-19, enrolled during active disease. The chain couples TRBV3-1 (or the pseudogene TRBV3-2) to TRBJ1-1, with D tentatively TRBD1 (5 bases). The source material was peripheral blood. As DNA, the CDR3 is TGTGCCAGCAGCCCGGACATGGTGAACACTGAAGCTTTCTTT. This sequence encodes CASSPDMVNTEAFF.